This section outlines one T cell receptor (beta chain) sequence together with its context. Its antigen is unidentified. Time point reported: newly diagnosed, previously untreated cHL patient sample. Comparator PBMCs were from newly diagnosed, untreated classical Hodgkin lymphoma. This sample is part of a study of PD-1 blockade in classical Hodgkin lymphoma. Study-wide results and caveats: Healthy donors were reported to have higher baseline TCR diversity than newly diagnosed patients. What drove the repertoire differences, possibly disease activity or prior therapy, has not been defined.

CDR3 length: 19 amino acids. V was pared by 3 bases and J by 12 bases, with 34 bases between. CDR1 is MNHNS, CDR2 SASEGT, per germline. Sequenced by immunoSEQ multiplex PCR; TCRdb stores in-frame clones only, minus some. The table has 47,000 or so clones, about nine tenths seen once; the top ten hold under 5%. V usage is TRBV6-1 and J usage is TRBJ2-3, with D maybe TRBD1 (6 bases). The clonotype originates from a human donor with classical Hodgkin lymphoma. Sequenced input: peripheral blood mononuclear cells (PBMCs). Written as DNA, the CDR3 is TGTGCCAGCAGTGATAAGCCTACAGGGTCGAGATTAATAACCCCATTTCAGTATTTT. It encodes CASSDKPTGSRLITPFQYF.